The entry that follows covers one TCR beta chain sequence. The CDR3 consists of 14 residues. Germline V gene sequence: CDR1 ENHRY, CDR2 SYGVKD. Trimming stripped 6 bases from V and 0 bases from J, with 9 bases between. The data derive from a study of chemoradiotherapy in HPV16-positive cancers. Libraries were prepared by immunoSEQ multiplex PCR; TCRdb keeps only in-frame clonotypes and omits some of them. Counted here are almost 3,000 clones, roughly 87% occurring once; the ten biggest clones make up about 2.6%. The receptor was isolated from a human donor with HPV-associated anogenital cancer. This chain joins TRBV10-3 and TRBJ1-3, with D perhaps matching TRBD1 (6 bases). The input for sequencing was tumor tissue, taken from a patient who underwent chemoradiotherapy. In DNA, the CDR3 is TGTGCCATCAGCGAGACAGGCTCTGGAAACACCATATATTTT. It codes for CAISETGSGNTIYF.